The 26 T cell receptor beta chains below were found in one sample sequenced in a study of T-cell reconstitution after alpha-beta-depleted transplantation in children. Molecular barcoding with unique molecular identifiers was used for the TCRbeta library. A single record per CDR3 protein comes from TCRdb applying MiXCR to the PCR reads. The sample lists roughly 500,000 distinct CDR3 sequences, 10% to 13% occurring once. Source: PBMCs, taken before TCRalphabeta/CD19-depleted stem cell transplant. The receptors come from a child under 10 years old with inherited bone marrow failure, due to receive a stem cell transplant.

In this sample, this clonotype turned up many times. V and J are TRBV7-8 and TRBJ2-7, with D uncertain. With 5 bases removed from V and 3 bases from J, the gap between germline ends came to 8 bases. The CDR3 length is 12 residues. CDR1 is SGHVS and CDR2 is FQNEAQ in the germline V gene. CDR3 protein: CASSPLVYEQYF. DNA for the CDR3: TGTGCCAGCAGCCCCCTGGTCTACGAGCAGTACTTC.

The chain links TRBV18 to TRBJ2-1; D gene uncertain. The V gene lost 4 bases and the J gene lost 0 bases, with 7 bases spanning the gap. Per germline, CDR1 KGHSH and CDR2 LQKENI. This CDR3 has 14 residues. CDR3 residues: CASSQGSSYNEQFF. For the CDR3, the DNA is TGTGCCAGCTCACAGGGATCCTCCTACAATGAGCAGTTCTTC.

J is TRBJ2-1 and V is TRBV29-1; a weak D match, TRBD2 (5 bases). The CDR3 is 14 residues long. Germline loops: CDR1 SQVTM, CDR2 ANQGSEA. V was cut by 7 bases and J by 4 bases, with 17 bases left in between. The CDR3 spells CSAVAAEEYNEQFF. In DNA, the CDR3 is TGCAGCGCCGTTGCTGCGGAGGAGTACAATGAGCAGTTCTTC.

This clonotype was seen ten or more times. The CDR3 protein is CSAYHRTGAYEQYF. CDR3 sequence (DNA): TGCAGTGCCTATCATCGGACGGGAGCCTACGAGCAGTACTTC. The V and J genes are TRBV20-1 and TRBJ2-7, with a possible D match to TRBD2 (6 bases). CDR1 and CDR2 from the germline V gene are DFQATT and SNEGSKA (reference sequence). Trimming removed 6 bases from V and 2 bases from J, with 17 bases in between. This CDR3 spans 14 amino acids.

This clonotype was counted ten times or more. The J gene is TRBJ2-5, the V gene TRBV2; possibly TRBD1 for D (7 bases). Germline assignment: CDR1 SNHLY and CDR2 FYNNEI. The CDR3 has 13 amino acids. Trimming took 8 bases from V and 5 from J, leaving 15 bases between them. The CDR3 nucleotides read TGTGCCAGCGTGGAGGGGGCGCGGGAGACCCAGTACTTC. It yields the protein CASVEGARETQYF.

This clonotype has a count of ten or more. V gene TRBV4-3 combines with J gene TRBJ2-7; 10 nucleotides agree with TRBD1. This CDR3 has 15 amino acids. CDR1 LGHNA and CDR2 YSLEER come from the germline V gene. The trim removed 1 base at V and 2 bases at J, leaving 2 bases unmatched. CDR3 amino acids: CASSQGDRGPYEQYF. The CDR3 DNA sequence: TGCGCCAGCAGCCAAGGAGACAGGGGGCCCTACGAGCAGTACTTC.

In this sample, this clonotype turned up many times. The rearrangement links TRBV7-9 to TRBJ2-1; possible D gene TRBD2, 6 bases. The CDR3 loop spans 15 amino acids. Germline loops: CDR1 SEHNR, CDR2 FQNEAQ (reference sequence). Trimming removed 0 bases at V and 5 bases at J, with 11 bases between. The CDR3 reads CASSLAGTLHNEQFF. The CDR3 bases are TGTGCCAGCAGCTTAGCCGGGACTCTCCACAATGAGCAGTTCTTC.

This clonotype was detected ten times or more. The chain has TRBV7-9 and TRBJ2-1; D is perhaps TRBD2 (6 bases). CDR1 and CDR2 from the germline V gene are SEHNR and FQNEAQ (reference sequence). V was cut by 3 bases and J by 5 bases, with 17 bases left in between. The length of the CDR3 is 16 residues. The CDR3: CASSLAPGLPNNEQFF. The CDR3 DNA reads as TGTGCCAGCAGCTTGGCCCCGGGACTGCCGAACAATGAGCAGTTCTTC.

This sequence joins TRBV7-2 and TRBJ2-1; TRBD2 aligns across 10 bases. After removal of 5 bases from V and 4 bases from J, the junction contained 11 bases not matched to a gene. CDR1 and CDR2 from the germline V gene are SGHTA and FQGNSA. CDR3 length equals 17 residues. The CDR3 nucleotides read TGTGCCAGCAGCCTCCGGACTAGCGGAAATTCATACAATGAGCAGTTCTTC. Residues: CASSLRTSGNSYNEQFF. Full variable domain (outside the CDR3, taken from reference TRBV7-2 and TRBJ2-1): GAGVSQSPSNKVTEKGKDVELRCDPISGHTALYWYRQSLGQGLEFLIYFQGNSAPDKSGLPSDRFSAERTGGSVSTLTIQRTQQEDSAVYLCASSLRTSGNSYNEQFFGPGTRLTVL.

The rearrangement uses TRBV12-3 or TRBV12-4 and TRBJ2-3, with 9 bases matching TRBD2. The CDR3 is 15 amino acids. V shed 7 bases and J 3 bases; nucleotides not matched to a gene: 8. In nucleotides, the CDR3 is TGTGCCAGCACCGCGGCGGGGGGGAGTACAGATACGCAGTATTTT. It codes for CASTAAGGSTDTQYF.

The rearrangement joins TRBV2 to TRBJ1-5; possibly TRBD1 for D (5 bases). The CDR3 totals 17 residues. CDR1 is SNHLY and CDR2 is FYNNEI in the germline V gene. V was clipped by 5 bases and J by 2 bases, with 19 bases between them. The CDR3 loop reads CASSPDSFDGGNQPQHF. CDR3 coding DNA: TGTGCCAGCAGTCCTGACAGCTTCGATGGCGGCAATCAGCCCCAGCATTTT.

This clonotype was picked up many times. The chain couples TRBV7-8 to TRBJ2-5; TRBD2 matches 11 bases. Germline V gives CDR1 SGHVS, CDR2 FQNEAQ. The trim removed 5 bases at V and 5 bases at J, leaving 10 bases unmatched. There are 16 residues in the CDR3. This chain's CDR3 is CASSAHLAGGGETQYF. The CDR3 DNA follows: TGTGCCAGCAGCGCACACCTAGCGGGAGGCGGGGAGACCCAGTACTTC.

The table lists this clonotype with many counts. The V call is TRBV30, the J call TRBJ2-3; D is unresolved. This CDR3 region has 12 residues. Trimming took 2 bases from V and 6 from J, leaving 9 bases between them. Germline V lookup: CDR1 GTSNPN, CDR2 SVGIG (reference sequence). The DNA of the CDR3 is TGTGCCTGGAGTCTTAGCCGGGATACGCAGTATTTT. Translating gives CAWSLSRDTQYF.

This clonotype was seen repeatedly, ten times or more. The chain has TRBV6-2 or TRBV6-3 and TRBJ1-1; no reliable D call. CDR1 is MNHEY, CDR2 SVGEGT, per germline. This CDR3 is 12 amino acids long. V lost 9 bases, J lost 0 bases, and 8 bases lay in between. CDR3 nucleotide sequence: TGTGCCAGTCGACCAATGAACACTGAAGCTTTCTTT. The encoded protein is CASRPMNTEAFF.

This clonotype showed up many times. The chain's CDR3 is CASSYSLGYEQFF. In nucleotides, the CDR3 is TGTGCCAGCAGTTATTCGTTGGGCTATGAGCAGTTCTTC. The V call is TRBV6-2 or TRBV6-3, the J call TRBJ2-1; no reliable D call. The CDR3 contains 13 residues. In germline, CDR1 is MNHEY, CDR2 SVGEGT. Trimming left V 3 bases short and J 8 bases short, with 11 bases between.

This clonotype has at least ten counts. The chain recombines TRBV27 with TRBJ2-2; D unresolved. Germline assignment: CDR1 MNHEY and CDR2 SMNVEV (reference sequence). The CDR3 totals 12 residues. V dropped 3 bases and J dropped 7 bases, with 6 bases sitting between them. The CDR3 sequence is CASSFYRGELFF. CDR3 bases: TGTGCCAGCAGTTTTTATCGCGGGGAGCTGTTTTTT.

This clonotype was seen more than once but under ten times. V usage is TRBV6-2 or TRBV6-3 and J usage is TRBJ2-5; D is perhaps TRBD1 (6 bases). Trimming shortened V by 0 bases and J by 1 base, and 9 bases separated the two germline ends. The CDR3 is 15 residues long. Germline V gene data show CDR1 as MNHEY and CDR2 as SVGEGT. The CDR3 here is CASSYSRDTQETQYF. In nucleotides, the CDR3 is TGTGCCAGCAGTTACTCGAGGGACACCCAAGAGACCCAGTACTTC.

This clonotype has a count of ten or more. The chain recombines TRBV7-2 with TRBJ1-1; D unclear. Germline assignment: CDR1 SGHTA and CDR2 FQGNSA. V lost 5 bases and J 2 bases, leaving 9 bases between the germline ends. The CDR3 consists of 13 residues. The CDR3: CASSPTANTEAFF. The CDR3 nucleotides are TGTGCCAGCAGCCCGACTGCTAACACTGAAGCTTTCTTT.

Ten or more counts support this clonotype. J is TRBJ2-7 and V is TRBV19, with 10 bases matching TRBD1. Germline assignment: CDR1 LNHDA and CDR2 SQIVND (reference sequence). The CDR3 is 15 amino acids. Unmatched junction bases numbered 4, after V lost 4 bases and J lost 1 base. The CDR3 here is CASSRGQGPSYEQYF. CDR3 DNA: TGTGCCAGTAGTAGGGGACAGGGGCCTTCCTACGAGCAGTACTTC.

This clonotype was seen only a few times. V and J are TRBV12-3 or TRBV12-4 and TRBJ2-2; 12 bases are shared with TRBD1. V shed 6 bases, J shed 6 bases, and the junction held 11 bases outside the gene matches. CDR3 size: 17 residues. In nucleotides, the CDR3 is TGTGCCAGCAGCCACCCTCCGGGACAGGGGGCCGCCGGGGAGCTGTTTTTT. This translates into CASSHPPGQGAAGELFF.

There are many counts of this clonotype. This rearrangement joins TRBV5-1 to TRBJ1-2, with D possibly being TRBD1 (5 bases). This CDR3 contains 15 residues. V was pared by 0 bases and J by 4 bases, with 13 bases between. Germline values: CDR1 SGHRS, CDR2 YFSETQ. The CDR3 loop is CASSLGAGTGYGYTF. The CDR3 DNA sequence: TGCGCCAGCAGCTTGGGAGCAGGGACTGGCTATGGCTACACCTTC.

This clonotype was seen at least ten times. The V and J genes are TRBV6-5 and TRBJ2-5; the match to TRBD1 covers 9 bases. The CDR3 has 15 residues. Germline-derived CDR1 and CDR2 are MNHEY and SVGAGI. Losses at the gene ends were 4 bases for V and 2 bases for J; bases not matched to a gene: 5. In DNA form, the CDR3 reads TGTGCCAGCAGTTTACAGGGGGCGGCGCAAGAGACCCAGTACTTC. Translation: CASSLQGAAQETQYF.

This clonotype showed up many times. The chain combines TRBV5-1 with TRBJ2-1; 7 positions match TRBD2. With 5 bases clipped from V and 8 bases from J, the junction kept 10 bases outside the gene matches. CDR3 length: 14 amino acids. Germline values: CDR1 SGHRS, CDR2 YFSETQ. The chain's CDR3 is CASRDTSAGDEQFF. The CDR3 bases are TGCGCCAGCAGGGACACTAGCGCGGGGGATGAGCAGTTCTTC.

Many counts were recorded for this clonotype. CDR3 sequence reads: CASSLIGAPGGTEAFF. Here the CDR3 DNA reads TGTGCCAGCTCACTAATCGGGGCCCCAGGAGGCACTGAAGCTTTCTTT. The rearrangement uses TRBV18 and TRBJ1-1, with D perhaps TRBD1 (5 bases). Germline CDR1 reads KGHSH; CDR2 reads LQKENI. CDR3 length: 16 residues. Trimming took 4 bases from V and 4 from J, leaving 19 bases between them. The variable domain in full, with the rest retrieved from reference TRBV18 and TRBJ1-1, is NAGVMQNPRHLVRRRGQEARLRCSPMKGHSHVYWYRQLPEEGLKFMVYLQKENIIDESGMPKERFSAEFPKEGPSILRIQQVVRGDSAAYFCASSLIGAPGGTEAFFGQGTRLTVV.

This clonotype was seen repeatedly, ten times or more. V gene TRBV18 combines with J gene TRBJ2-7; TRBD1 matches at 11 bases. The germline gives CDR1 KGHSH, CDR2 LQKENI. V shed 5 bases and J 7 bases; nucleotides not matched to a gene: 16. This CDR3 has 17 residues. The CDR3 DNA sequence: TGTGCCAGCTCAACCCGGACAGGGGGCGATGTTCTGGGAGAGCAGTACTTC. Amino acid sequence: CASSTRTGGDVLGEQYF.

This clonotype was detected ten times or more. CDR3 sequence: CASSPTGTEYNEQFF. Here the CDR3 DNA reads TGTGCCAGCTCACCGACCGGGACGGAATACAATGAGCAGTTCTTC. The chain joins TRBV18 to TRBJ2-1; D possibly matches TRBD1 or TRBD2 (5 bases each). With 3 bases removed from V and 4 bases from J, the gap between germline ends came to 13 bases. CDR1 is KGHSH and CDR2 is LQKENI in the germline V gene. The CDR3 has 15 residues.